Given below is one T cell receptor beta chain in context. Its antigen is not identified. PCR amplification relied on 60 Vbeta primers (plus 13 Jbeta primers). Measured with immunoSEQ multiplex PCR; TCRdb has only the in-frame clones, and not every one. The sample has about 130,000 clones; about four fifths are singletons. The germline CDR1 and CDR2 sequences are MDHEN and SYDVKM. The CDR3 contains 14 residues. Trimming removed 3 bases from V and 5 bases from J; junction bases left unmatched: 5. The sample comes from a study of cytomegalovirus exposure and HLA in healthy donors. Points from the study as a whole: Upon later analysis, TCR association rates were observed to vary by HLA locus, being highest for DRB1 and lowest for HLA-C. Later analysis associated a missense DCLRE1C variant with TCR beta V- and J-gene trimming. When a later analysis compared HLA-associated TCR beta chains with equally common others, the HLA-associated chains turned out to be more clonally expanded and to have lower generation probabilities.

The chain uses TRBV28 and TRBJ2-3; TRBD1 aligns across 7 bases. The sequenced sample was PBMCs. The sequence came from a woman aged 40-49 years in good health and CMV-seropositive. The CDR3 sequence: CASSFDREQDTQYF. CDR3 DNA sequence: TGTGCCAGCAGTTTCGACAGGGAGCAAGATACGCAGTATTTT.